Listed below are T cell receptor beta chains from one sample, sequenced in a study of blood T cell repertoires in COVID-19. Measured with immunoSEQ multiplex PCR; TCRdb has only the in-frame clones, and not every one. The sample holds 200,000 to 300,000 clones, about 88% seen once. Material: peripheral blood. Source of these receptors: a man in his 60s who had recovered from COVID-19. Each CDR3 is given with its conserved first and last residue. Each record gives: clone size, V gene, D gene, J gene, CDR3 protein, CDR3 DNA. D genes are given only for firm matches. Clone size is stated in some rows and not others, as once, few, many or a class when expanded.

NA	TRBV15	NA	TRBJ1-3	CATSRDREGLFSGNTIYF	TGTGCCACCAGCAGAGATAGGGAGGGCCTTTTCTCTGGAAACACCATATATTTT
NA	TRBV12-5	TRBD1	TRBJ1-5	CASGKTGGSRIHGQPQHF	TGTGCTAGTGGAAAGACAGGGGGCTCCCGAATACATGGGCAGCCCCAGCATTTT
NA	TRBV15	TRBD1	TRBJ2-2	CATSIARDRNTGELFF	TGTGCCACCAGCATAGCCCGGGACAGAAACACCGGGGAGCTGTTTTTT
NA	TRBV6-5	TRBD1	TRBJ2-2	CASSVTGYAGELFF	TGTGCCAGCAGCGTGACAGGGTATGCCGGGGAGCTGTTTTTT
NA	TRBV12-3/TRBV12-4	NA	TRBJ2-1	CASSSLASEQFF	TGTGCCAGCAGCTCCCTAGCGAGTGAGCAGTTCTTC
NA	TRBV2	TRBD1	TRBJ1-4	CASSNDRVVANEKLFF	TGTGCCAGCAGCAACGACAGGGTTGTGGCTAATGAAAAACTGTTTTTT
NA	TRBV7-2	NA	TRBJ2-6	CASSLVSGGVFSGANVLTF	TGTGCCAGCAGCTTAGTAAGTGGCGGAGTTTTCTCTGGGGCCAACGTCCTGACTTTC
NA	TRBV10-2	NA	TRBJ1-5	CASSVGIGDQPQHF	TGCGCCAGCAGTGTCGGGATCGGGGATCAGCCCCAGCATTTT
NA	TRBV5-1	TRBD1	TRBJ2-2	CASRLTGVLNTGELFF	TGCGCCAGCAGACTAACAGGGGTGTTAAATACCGGGGAGCTGTTTTTT
NA	TRBV25-1	NA	TRBJ2-1	CASSASLANYNEQFF	TGTGCCAGCAGTGCGTCGCTAGCTAACTACAATGAGCAGTTCTTC
NA	TRBV6-6	TRBD2	TRBJ2-2	CASSPTSGGWYTGELFF	TGTGCCAGCAGTCCGACTAGCGGGGGTTGGTACACCGGGGAGCTGTTTTTT
NA	TRBV6-1	NA	TRBJ2-7	CASSPGSGWSYEQYF	TGTGCCAGCAGTCCTGGATCCGGGTGGTCCTACGAGCAGTACTTC
NA	TRBV7-9	TRBD2	TRBJ2-1	CASSLLAGAYNEQFF	TGTGCCAGCAGTTTACTAGCGGGGGCCTACAATGAGCAGTTCTTC
NA	TRBV7-8	TRBD2	TRBJ2-5	CASSLVRGGVKETQYF	TGTGCCAGCAGCTTAGTGCGCGGGGGGGTAAAAGAGACCCAGTACTTC
NA	TRBV6-6	NA	TRBJ2-7	CASSYTRSYEQYF	TGTGCCAGCAGTTACACTAGAAGCTACGAGCAGTACTTC
NA	TRBV3-1/TRBV3-2	NA	TRBJ1-4	CASSEQGGNEKLFF	TGTGCCAGCAGCGAACAGGGCGGTAATGAAAAACTGTTTTTT
NA	TRBV9	NA	TRBJ2-3	CASSVGAGSGADTQYF	TGTGCCAGCAGCGTAGGGGCAGGGTCGGGTGCAGATACGCAGTATTTT
NA	TRBV7-3	TRBD1	TRBJ1-2	CASSSRSGTGGGYTF	TGTGCCAGCAGCTCCCGAAGCGGGACAGGAGGGGGCTACACCTTC
once	TRBV9	NA	TRBJ1-1	CASSVGWATEAFF	TGTGCCAGCAGCGTAGGCTGGGCTACTGAAGCTTTCTTT
once	TRBV5-1	TRBD1	TRBJ2-7	CASSSGGQGFDEQYF	TGCGCCAGCAGCTCCGGAGGACAGGGGTTTGACGAGCAGTACTTC
NA	TRBV7-3	TRBD2	TRBJ2-7	CASSSGGRPTGEQYF	TGTGCCAGCAGCTCGGGGGGGCGACCCACGGGGGAGCAGTACTTC
NA	TRBV21-1	NA	TRBJ1-5	CASSKEGTGDQPQHF	TGTGCCAGCAGCAAAGAAGGGACAGGGGATCAGCCCCAGCATTTT
NA	TRBV7-8	TRBD1	TRBJ2-1	CASSHIRGRFDNEQFF	TGTGCCAGCAGCCACATTAGGGGGCGCTTTGACAATGAGCAGTTCTTC
NA	TRBV11-2	TRBD1	TRBJ2-4	CASSSQGRRGIQYF	TGTGCCAGCAGCTCACAGGGGCGACGGGGCATTCAGTACTTC
NA	TRBV19	TRBD1	TRBJ2-3	CASTPLDRENTDTQYF	TGTGCCAGTACCCCCCTCGACAGGGAGAACACAGATACGCAGTATTTT
NA	TRBV7-3	TRBD2	TRBJ2-2	CASSLVLAGTTGELFF	TGTGCCAGCAGCTTAGTTCTAGCGGGGACCACCGGGGAGCTGTTTTTT
NA	TRBV11-3	NA	TRBJ2-3	CASSPGGRWTDTQYF	TGTGCCAGCAGCCCCGGAGGACGTTGGACAGATACGCAGTATTTT
NA	TRBV6-5	TRBD1	TRBJ1-4	CASSWGQINEKLFF	TGTGCCAGCAGTTGGGGACAGATTAATGAAAAACTGTTTTTT
NA	TRBV6-5	NA	TRBJ2-3	CASSKQGSSTDTQYF	TGTGCCAGCAGTAAACAGGGATCTAGCACAGATACGCAGTATTTT
NA	TRBV10-3	NA	TRBJ1-2	CAISLDSYGYTF	TGTGCCATCAGTTTAGACAGTTATGGCTACACCTTC
NA	TRBV9	TRBD1	TRBJ1-4	CASSGWGDRGKEKLFF	TGTGCCAGCAGCGGATGGGGGGACAGGGGAAAAGAAAAACTGTTTTTT
NA	TRBV15	NA	TRBJ1-4	CATSSTATNEKLFF	TGTGCCACCAGCAGTACAGCAACTAATGAAAAACTGTTTTTT
NA	TRBV6-2/TRBV6-3	NA	TRBJ2-7	CASSYLAVYEQYF	TGTGCCAGCAGTTACTTAGCAGTCTACGAGCAGTACTTC
NA	TRBV6-5	NA	TRBJ2-1	CASSYSRVYNEQFF	TGTGCCAGCAGTTACTCGCGCGTCTACAATGAGCAGTTCTTC
NA	TRBV7-3	TRBD1	TRBJ1-2	CASSAVAGQTFDGYTF	TGTGCCAGCAGCGCAGTCGCGGGACAGACCTTTGATGGCTACACCTTC
NA	TRBV7-7	NA	TRBJ2-2	CASSSDLTGELFF	TGTGCCAGCAGCTCGGACTTAACTGGGGAGCTGTTTTTT
NA	TRBV9	NA	TRBJ1-2	CASSVSELSIHGYTF	TGTGCCAGCAGCGTAAGTGAGTTAAGCATCCATGGCTACACCTTC
NA	TRBV9	TRBD1	TRBJ2-5	CASSGSGTDSQETQYF	TGTGCCAGCAGCGGATCCGGGACAGACTCTCAAGAGACCCAGTACTTC
NA	TRBV19	NA	TRBJ1-2	CATQDRGIDGYTF	TGTGCCACTCAAGACCGGGGAATCGATGGCTACACCTTC
NA	TRBV18	TRBD1	TRBJ2-1	CASSPPYRQGAGEQFF	TGTGCCAGCTCACCACCGTACCGACAGGGGGCTGGGGAGCAGTTCTTC
NA	TRBV12-3/TRBV12-4	TRBD1	TRBJ2-7	CASSGDRAQQYF	TGTGCCAGCAGTGGAGACAGGGCTCAGCAGTACTTC
NA	TRBV29-1	TRBD2	TRBJ2-1	CSVGRAGGLNEQFF	TGCAGCGTTGGTAGAGCGGGGGGGCTCAATGAGCAGTTCTTC
NA	TRBV25-1	NA	TRBJ1-1	CASSGHANRDINTEAFF	TGTGCCAGCAGTGGCCATGCCAACAGGGATATAAACACTGAAGCTTTCTTT
NA	TRBV5-1	NA	TRBJ2-7	CASSLSGSGQYF	TGCGCCAGCAGCTTGTCAGGATCAGGTCAGTACTTC
NA	TRBV14	NA	TRBJ2-1	CASSQYLGQVPYNEQFF	TGTGCCAGCAGCCAATATTTAGGACAAGTCCCCTACAATGAGCAGTTCTTC
NA	TRBV30	TRBD1	TRBJ1-1	CAWRGTVNTEAFF	TGTGCCTGGAGGGGGACAGTGAACACTGAAGCTTTCTTT
NA	TRBV7-3	TRBD2	TRBJ2-7	CASSLMGTPRLAGAYEQYF	TGTGCCAGCAGCTTAATGGGTACCCCCCGACTAGCGGGGGCATACGAGCAGTACTTC
NA	TRBV29-1	NA	TRBJ2-7	CSVEGQGNYEQYF	TGCAGCGTTGAAGGGCAGGGGAACTACGAGCAGTACTTC
NA	TRBV16	TRBD1	TRBJ2-7	CASSPRQGVRSYEQYF	TGTGCCAGCAGCCCGAGACAGGGGGTGCGCTCCTACGAGCAGTACTTC
NA	TRBV3-1/TRBV3-2	NA	TRBJ2-5	CASPPRSPPHF	TGTGCCAGCCCCCCAAGGAGCCCTCCGCACTTC
NA	TRBV24-1	NA	TRBJ1-6	CATRGPAGYGYNSPLHF	TGTGCCACCAGGGGGCCAGCTGGATATGGGTATAATTCACCCCTCCACTTT
NA	TRBV30	NA	TRBJ1-5	CAWIIKSSSPQHF	TGTGCCTGGATAATCAAGAGCTCCTCGCCCCAGCATTTT
once	TRBV24-1	TRBD2	TRBJ2-2	CATDLPGGGDKNTGELFF	TGTGCCACCGACCTCCCTGGCGGGGGGGATAAGAACACCGGGGAGCTGTTTTTT
once	TRBV9	TRBD1	TRBJ1-5	CASSVESDRGQPQHF	TGTGCCAGCAGCGTAGAATCGGACAGGGGGCAGCCCCAGCATTTT
once	TRBV13	NA	TRBJ2-1	CASSPTIRVGEQFF	TGTGCCAGCAGCCCAACTATCAGGGTGGGTGAGCAGTTCTTC